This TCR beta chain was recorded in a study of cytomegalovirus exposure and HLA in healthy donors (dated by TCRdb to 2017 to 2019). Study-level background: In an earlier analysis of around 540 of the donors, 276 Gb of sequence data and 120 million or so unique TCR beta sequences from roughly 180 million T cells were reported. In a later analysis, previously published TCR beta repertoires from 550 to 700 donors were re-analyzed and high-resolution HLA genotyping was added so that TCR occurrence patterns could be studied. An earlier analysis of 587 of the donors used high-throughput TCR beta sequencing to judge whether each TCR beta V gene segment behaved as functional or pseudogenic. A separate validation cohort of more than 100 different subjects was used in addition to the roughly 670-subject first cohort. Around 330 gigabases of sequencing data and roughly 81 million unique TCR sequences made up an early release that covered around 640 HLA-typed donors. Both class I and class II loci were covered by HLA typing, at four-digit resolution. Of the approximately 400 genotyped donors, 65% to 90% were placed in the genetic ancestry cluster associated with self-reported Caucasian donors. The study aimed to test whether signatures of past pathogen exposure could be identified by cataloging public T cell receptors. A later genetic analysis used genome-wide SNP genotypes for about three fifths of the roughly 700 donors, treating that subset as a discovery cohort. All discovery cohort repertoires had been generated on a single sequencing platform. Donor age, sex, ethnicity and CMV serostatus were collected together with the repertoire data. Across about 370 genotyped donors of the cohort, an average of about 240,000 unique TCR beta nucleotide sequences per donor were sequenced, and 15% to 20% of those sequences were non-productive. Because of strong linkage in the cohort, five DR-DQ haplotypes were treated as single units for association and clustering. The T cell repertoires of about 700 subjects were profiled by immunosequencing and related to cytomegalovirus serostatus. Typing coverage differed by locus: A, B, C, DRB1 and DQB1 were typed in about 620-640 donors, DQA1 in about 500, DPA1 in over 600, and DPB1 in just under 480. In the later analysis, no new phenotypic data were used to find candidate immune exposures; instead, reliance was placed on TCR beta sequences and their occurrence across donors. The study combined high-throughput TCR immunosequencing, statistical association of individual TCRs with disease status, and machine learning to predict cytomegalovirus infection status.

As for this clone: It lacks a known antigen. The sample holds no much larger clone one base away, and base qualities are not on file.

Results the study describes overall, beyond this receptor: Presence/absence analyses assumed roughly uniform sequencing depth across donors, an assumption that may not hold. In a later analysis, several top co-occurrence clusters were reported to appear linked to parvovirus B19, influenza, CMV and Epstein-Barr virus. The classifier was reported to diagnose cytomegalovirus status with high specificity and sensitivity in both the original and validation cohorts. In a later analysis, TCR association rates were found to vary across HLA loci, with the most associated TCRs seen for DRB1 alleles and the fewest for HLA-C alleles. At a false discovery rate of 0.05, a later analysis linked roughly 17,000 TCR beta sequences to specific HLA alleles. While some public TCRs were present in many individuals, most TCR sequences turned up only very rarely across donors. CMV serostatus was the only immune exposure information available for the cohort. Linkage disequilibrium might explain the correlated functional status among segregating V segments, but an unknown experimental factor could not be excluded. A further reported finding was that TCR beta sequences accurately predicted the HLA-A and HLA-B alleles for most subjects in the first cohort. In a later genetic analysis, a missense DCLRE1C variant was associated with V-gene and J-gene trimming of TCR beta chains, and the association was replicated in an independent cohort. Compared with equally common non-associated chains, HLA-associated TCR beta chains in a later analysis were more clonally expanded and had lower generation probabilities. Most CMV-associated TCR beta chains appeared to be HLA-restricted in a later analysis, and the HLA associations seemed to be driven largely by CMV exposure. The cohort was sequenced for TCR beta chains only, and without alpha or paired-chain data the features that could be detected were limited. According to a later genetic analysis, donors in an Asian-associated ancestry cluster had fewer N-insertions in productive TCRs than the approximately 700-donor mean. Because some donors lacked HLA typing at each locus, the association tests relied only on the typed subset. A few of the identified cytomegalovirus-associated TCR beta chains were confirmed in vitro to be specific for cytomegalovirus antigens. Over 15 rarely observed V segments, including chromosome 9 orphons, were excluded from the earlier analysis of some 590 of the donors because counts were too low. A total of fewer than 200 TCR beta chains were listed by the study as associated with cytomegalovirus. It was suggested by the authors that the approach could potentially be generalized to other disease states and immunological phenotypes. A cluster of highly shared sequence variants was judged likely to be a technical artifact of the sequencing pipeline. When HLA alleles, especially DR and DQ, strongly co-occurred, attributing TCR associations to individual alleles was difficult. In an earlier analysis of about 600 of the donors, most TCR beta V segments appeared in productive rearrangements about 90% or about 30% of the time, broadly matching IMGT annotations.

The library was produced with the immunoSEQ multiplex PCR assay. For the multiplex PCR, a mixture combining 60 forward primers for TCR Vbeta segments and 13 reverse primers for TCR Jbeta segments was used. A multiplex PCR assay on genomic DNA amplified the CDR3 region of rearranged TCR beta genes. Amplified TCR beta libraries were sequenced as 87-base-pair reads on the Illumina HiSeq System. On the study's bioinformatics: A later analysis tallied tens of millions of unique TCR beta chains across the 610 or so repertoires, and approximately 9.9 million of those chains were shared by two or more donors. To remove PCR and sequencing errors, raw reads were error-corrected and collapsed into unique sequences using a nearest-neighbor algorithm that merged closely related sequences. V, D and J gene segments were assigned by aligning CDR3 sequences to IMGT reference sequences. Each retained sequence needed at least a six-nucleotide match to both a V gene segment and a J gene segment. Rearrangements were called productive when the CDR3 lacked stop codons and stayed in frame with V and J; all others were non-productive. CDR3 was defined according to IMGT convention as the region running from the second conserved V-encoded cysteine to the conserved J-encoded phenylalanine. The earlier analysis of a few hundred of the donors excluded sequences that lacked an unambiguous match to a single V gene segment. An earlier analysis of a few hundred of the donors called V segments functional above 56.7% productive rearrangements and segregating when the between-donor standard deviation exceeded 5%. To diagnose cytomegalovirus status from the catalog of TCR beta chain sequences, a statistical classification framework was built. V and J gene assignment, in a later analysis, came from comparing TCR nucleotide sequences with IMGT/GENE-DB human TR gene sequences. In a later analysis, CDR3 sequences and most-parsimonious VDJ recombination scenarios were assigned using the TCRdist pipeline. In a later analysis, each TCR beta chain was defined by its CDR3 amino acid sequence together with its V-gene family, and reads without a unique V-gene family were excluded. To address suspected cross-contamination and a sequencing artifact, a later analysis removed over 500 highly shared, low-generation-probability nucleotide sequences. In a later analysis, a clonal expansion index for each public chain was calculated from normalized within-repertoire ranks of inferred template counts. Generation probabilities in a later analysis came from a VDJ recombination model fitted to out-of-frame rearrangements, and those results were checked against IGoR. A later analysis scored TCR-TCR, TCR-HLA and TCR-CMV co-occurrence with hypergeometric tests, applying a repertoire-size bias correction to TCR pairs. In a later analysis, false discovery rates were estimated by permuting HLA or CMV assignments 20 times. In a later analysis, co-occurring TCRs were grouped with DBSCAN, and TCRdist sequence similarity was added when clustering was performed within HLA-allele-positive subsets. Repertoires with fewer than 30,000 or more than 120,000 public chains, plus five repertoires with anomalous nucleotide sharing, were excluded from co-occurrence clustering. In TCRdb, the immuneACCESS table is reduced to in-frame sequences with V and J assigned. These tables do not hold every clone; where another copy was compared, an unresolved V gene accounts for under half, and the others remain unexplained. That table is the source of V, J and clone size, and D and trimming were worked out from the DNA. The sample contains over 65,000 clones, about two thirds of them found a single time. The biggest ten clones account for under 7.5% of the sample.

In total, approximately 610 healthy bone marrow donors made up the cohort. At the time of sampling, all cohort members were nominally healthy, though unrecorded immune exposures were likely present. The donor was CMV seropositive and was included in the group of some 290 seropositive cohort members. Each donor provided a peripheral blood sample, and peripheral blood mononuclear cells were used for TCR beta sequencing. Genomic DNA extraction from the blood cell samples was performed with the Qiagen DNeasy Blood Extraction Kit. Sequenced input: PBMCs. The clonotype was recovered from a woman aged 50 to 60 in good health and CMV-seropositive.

The CDR3 amino acid sequence is: CASSGGQGFGAFF. The DNA reads as follows: TGTGCCAGCAGCGGGGGACAGGGGTTTGGCGCTTTCTTT. Here the chain combines TRBV9 and TRBJ1-1, and 10 bases in between align with TRBD1. The germline V gene yields SGDLS for CDR1 and YYNGEE for CDR2. The CDR3 measures 13 amino acids from cysteine to phenylalanine. Just the 39-base CDR3 DNA is kept, in frame starting at base 1. Relative to germline, V is missing 3 bases and J is missing 11 bases, with 7 bases of the junction outside any gene match.